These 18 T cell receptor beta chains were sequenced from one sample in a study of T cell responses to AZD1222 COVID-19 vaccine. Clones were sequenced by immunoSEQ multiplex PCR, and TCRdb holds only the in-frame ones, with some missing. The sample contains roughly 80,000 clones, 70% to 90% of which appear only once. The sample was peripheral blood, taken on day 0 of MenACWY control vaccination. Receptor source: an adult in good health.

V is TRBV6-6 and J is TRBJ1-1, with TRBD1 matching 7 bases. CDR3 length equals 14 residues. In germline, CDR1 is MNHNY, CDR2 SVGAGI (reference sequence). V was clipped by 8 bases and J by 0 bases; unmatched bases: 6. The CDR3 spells CASAGQTMNTEAFF. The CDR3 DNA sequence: TGTGCCAGCGCGGGACAGACCATGAACACTGAAGCTTTCTTT.

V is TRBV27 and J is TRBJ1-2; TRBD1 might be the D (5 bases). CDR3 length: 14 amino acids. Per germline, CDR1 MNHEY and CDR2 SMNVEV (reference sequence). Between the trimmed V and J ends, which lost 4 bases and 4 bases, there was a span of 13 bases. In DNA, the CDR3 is TGTGCCAGCAGTTGGAACTCAGGGTCCTATGGCTACACCTTC. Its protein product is CASSWNSGSYGYTF.

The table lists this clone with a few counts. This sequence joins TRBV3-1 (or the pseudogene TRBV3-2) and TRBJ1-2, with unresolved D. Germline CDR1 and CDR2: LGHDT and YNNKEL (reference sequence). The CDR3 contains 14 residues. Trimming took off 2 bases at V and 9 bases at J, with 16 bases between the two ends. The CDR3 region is CASSQTDVGLSYTF. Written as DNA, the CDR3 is TGTGCCAGCAGCCAAACCGACGTTGGTTTGAGCTACACCTTC.

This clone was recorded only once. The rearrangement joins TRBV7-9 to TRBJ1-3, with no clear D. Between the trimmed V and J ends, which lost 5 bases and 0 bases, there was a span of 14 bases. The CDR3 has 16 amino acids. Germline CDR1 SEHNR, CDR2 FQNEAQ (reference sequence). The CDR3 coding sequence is TGTGCCAGCAGCCCATTCCTAGGGAGCTCTGGAAACACCATATATTTT. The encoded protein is CASSPFLGSSGNTIYF.

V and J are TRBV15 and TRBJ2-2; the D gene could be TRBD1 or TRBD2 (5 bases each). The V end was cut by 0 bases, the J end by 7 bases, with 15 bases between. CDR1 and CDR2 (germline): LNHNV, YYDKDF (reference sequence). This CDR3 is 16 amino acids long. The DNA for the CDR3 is TGTGCCACCAGCAGAGATGGTCCCGGGGCGGGCGGGGAGCTGTTTTTT. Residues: CATSRDGPGAGGELFF.

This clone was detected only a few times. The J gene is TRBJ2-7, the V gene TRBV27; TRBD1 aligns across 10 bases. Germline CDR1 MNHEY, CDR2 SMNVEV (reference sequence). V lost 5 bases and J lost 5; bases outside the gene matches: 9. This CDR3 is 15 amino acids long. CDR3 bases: TGTGCCAGCAGTCCTACTTGGGACAGGGGCCACGAGCAGTACTTC. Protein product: CASSPTWDRGHEQYF.

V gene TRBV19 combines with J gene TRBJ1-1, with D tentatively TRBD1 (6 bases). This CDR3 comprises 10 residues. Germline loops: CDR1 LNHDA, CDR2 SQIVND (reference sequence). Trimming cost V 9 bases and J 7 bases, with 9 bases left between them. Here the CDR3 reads CASGQFEAFF. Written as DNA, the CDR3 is TGTGCCAGCGGACAGTTTGAAGCTTTCTTT.

CDR3 sequence (DNA): TGTGCCAGCAGCTATAGCATTGGGACAGATACGCAGTATTTT. It yields the protein CASSYSIGTDTQYF. The chain links TRBV5-5 to TRBJ2-3; D uncertain. The CDR3 covers 14 residues. Trimming removed 3 bases from V and 3 bases from J, with 11 bases in between. Germline V gene sequence: CDR1 SGHKS, CDR2 YYEKEE (reference sequence).

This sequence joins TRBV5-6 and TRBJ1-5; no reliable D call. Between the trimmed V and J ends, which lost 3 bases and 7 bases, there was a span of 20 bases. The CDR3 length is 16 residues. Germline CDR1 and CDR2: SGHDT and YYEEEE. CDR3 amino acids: CASSSTWRGGYQPQHF. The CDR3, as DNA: TGTGCCAGCAGCTCTACCTGGCGGGGAGGGTACCAGCCCCAGCATTTT.

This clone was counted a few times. CDR3 amino acids: CASSYDHNPGNTIYF. CDR3 coding DNA: TGTGCCAGCAGCTACGACCACAACCCTGGAAACACCATATATTTT. V is TRBV7-2 and J is TRBJ1-3, with D unclear. V lost 4 bases, J lost 2 bases, and 12 bases lay in between. In germline, CDR1 is SGHTA, CDR2 FQGNSA. The CDR3 has 15 amino acids. Full variable domain (remainder filled in from reference TRBV7-2 and TRBJ1-3): GAGVSQSPSNKVTEKGKDVELRCDPISGHTALYWYRQSLGQGLEFLIYFQGNSAPDKSGLPSDRFSAERTGGSVSTLTIQRTQQEDSAVYLCASSYDHNPGNTIYFGEGSWLTVV.

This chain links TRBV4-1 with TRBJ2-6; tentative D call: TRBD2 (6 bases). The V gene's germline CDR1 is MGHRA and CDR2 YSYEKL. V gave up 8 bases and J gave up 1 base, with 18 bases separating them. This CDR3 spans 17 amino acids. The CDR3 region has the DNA TGCGCCAGCGGGGGGTTGGGTGCCGTTTCTGGGGCCAACGTCCTGACTTTC. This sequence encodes CASGGLGAVSGANVLTF.

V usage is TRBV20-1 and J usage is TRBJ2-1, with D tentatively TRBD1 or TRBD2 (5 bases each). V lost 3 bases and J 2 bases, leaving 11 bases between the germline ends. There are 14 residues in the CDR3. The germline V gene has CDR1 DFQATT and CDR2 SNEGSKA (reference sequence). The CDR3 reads CSASRDATYNEQFF. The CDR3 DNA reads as TGCAGTGCTAGTCGGGACGCCACCTACAATGAGCAGTTCTTC.

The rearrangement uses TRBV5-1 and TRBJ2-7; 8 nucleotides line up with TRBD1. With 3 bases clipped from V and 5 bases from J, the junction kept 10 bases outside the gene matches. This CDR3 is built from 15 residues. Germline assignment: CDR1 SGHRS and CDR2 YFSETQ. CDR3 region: CASSSGQGPMDEQYF. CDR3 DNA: TGCGCCAGCAGCTCAGGACAGGGCCCTATGGACGAGCAGTACTTC.

CDR3 sequence (DNA): TGTGCCAGCAGCGGGAGACAGGGGGCTGGAGAAAAACTGTTTTTT. Protein: CASSGRQGAGEKLFF. The J gene is TRBJ1-4, the V gene TRBV9; 10 bases match TRBD1. CDR1 and CDR2 (germline): SGDLS, YYNGEE. The length of the CDR3 is 15 residues. The junction had 7 bases not matched to a gene; V was cut back by 3 bases and J by 8 bases.

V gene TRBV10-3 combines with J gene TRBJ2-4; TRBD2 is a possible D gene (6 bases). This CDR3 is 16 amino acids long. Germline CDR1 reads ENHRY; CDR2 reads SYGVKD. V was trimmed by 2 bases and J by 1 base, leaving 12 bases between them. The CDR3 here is CAISEDAGLAKNIQYF. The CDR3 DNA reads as TGTGCCATCAGTGAGGATGCGGGGTTGGCCAAAAACATTCAGTACTTC.

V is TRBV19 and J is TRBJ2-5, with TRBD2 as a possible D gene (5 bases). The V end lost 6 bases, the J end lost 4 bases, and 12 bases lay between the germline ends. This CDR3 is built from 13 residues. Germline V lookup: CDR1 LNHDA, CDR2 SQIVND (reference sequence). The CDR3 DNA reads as TGTGCCAGTAGGCCGGGGATAACAGAGACCCAGTACTTC. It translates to CASRPGITETQYF.

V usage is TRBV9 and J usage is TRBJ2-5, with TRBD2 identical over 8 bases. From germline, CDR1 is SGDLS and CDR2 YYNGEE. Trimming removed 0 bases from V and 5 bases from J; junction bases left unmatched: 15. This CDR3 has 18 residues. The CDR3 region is CASSVGVAGHLSRETQYF. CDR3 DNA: TGTGCCAGCAGCGTAGGGGTAGCGGGACACCTCTCGCGGGAGACCCAGTACTTC.

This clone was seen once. The CDR3, as DNA: TGTGCCAGCAGCCCTTCGACAGGGAGGCTGAACACTGAAGCTTTCTTT. This gives the protein CASSPSTGRLNTEAFF. This chain connects TRBV4-2 to TRBJ1-1, with TRBD1 identical over 7 bases. CDR1 and CDR2 (germline): LGHNA, YNFKEQ. The CDR3 runs 16 residues. With V trimmed by 4 bases and J by 0 bases, 8 bases remained unmatched.